One sample yielded the 4 T cell receptor beta chains listed below, sequenced in a study of T-cell reconstitution after alpha-beta-depleted transplantation in children. Unique molecular identifiers featured in how the TCRbeta library was prepared. TCRdb recomputed calls from the PCR reads with MiXCR, one row per CDR3 protein. Here the sample spans about a million distinct CDR3 sequences, 25% to 30% being singletons. The sample consisted of PBMCs, mostly from graft donor cells, taken 360 days after TCRalphabeta/CD19-depleted stem cell transplant. These receptors all stem from a boy under three years old who had a stem cell transplant for SCID, so the T cells may come from the graft donor.

The gene calls are TRBV27 and TRBJ2-3; no definite D call. The V gene's germline CDR1 is MNHEY and CDR2 SMNVEV (reference sequence). This CDR3 has 13 amino acids. V was cut by 5 bases and J by 1 base, with 7 bases left in between. CDR3 residues: CASSTTRTDTQYF. For the CDR3, the DNA is TGTGCCAGCAGTACTACCCGCACAGATACGCAGTATTTT.

The sample holds a few counts of this clonotype. This rearrangement joins TRBV4-1 to TRBJ2-1; D is possibly TRBD1 (5 bases). The ends were cut back, 0 bases at V and 7 bases at J, with 19 bases in the middle. This CDR3 contains 17 residues. Germline V gene lookup returns CDR1 MGHRA and CDR2 YSYEKL. The CDR3 coding sequence is TGCGCCAGCAGCCAAGAAGGGGTGGTGGACCGAAGAAATGAGCAGTTCTTC. Amino acid sequence: CASSQEGVVDRRNEQFF.

The chain employs TRBV5-1 and TRBJ2-3, with a tentative D call TRBD2 (7 bases). The CDR3 extends over 15 amino acids. Between the trimmed V and J ends, which lost 2 bases and 7 bases, there was a span of 17 bases. CDR1 is SGHRS and CDR2 is YFSETQ in the germline V gene. DNA for the CDR3: TGCGCCAGCAGCTTCCTCCAAGGGGGGGGGAATACGCAGTATTTT. Translated: CASSFLQGGGNTQYF. Using reference TRBV5-1 and TRBJ2-3 for the parts outside the CDR3, the full variable domain is KAGVTQTPRYLIKTRGQQVTLSCSPISGHRSVSWYQQTPGQGLQFLFEYFSETQRNKGNFPGRFSGRQFSNSRSEMNVSTLELGDSALYLCASSFLQGGGNTQYFGPGTRLTVL.

This chain connects TRBV20-1 to TRBJ2-3; D assignment may be TRBD1 or TRBD2 (6 bases each). V lost 8 bases, J lost 5 bases, and 23 bases lay in between. Germline values: CDR1 DFQATT, CDR2 SNEGSKA (reference sequence). The CDR3 is 15 residues long. CDR3 residues: CSPGWGKGGGDTQYF. The CDR3 region has the DNA TGCAGTCCCGGGTGGGGGAAAGGGGGAGGAGATACGCAGTATTTT.